This TCR beta chain is drawn from a study of Graves' ophthalmopathy and Graves' hyperthyroidism. Overall study findings and caveats: Ophthalmopathy progression was predicted with 55% to 71% sensitivity and roughly 74% specificity. A majority of expanded thyroid clonotypes exceeding 0.001 frequency were likewise present in blood.

In this cohort, patients with other autoimmune diseases, uncontrolled infections, pregnancy or lactation were excluded. In this sample, this clonotype turned up many times. Its antigen is not identified. RNA transcripts were the template, and TCR beta CDR3 regions were amplified from them. Scientists carried out first-round RT-PCR using HTBI primers and then a second-round multiplex PCR. MiXCR was run by TCRdb on the multiplex PCR reads, yielding one entry per CDR3 protein. Counted here are over a million distinct CDR3 sequences, about 35% occurring once; the ten biggest clones make up more than 9.5%. Germline V lookup: CDR1 WSHSY, CDR2 SAAADI. The J segment lost 11 bases and the V segment lost 5 bases, leaving 6 bases of the junction unmatched. CDR3 length equals 11 residues.

The TCR was taken from an adult man with Graves' hyperthyroidism. The V and J genes are TRBV10-2 and TRBJ2-7; 7 bases agree with TRBD2. Sequenced input: peripheral blood or thyroid tissue (not recorded which). CDR3 in DNA: TGCGCCAGCAGTAACGGGGGGTTGGAGTACTTC. The encoded protein is CASSNGGLEYF.